These 18 T cell receptor beta chains originate from one sample sequenced in a study of cytomegalovirus exposure and HLA in healthy donors. PCR used 60 Vbeta primers and 13 Jbeta primers. Assay used: immunoSEQ multiplex PCR; TCRdb lists only in-frame clones, some missing. The data contain fewer than 250,000 clones, around 73% of them seen just once; the ten biggest clones take up around 4%. The sequenced sample was PBMCs. The receptor source for this set is a male donor in good health and CMV-seronegative.

The chain couples TRBV19 to TRBJ1-3, with TRBD1 matching over 7 bases. The CDR3 extends over 16 amino acids. With V trimmed by 5 bases and J by 0 bases, 7 bases remained unmatched. In germline, CDR1 is LNHDA, CDR2 SQIVND (reference sequence). The CDR3 loop reads CASSFRTGSSGNTIYF. The DNA of the CDR3 is TGTGCCAGTAGTTTCCGGACAGGAAGCTCTGGAAACACCATATATTTT.

This chain connects TRBV12-2 to TRBJ1-5; TRBD1 reflects the table's D call only, with no check against the DNA. TRBV12-2 is labeled a pseudogene. The CDR3 has 16 amino acids. CDR3 loop: CASLIDREEGNQPQHF. The CDR3 bases are TGTGCAAGTCTCATAGACAGGGAAGAGGGCAATCAGCCCCAGCATTTT.

This clone showed up just a few times. The V and J genes are TRBV14 and TRBJ2-1; the match to TRBD2 covers 8 bases. With 0 bases clipped from V and 6 bases from J, the junction kept 7 bases outside the gene matches. The CDR3 consists of 16 residues. CDR1 and CDR2 from the germline V gene are SGHDN and FVKESK. CDR3 nucleotides: TGTGCCAGCAGCCAAGAATGGAGGCTAGCGGGCAATGAGCAGTTCTTC. This gives the protein CASSQEWRLAGNEQFF.

The V gene is TRBV7-6, the J gene TRBJ2-3; 7 bases map to TRBD2. V gave up 1 base and J gave up 4 bases; unmatched junction bases: 11. This CDR3 region has 17 residues. The germline V gene encodes CDR1 SGHVS and CDR2 FNYEAQ. The CDR3 coding sequence is TGTGCCAGCAGCTTAGAAGTCAGCGGGATTTACCCAGATACGCAGTATTTT. This codes for CASSLEVSGIYPDTQYF.

V and J are TRBV6-5 and TRBJ2-7; D is unclear. The length of the CDR3 is 12 residues. V lost 5 bases to trimming and J lost 3 bases, with 8 bases between them. Germline-derived CDR1 and CDR2 are MNHEY and SVGAGI. CDR3 bases: TGTGCCAGCAGTGAAAGCATCTACGAGCAGTACTTC. Its protein is CASSESIYEQYF.

The chain has TRBV27 and TRBJ2-5; TRBD1 matches 7 bases. The end of the DNA aligns better with TRBJ2-7, so the J call may be wrong. In germline, CDR1 is MNHEY, CDR2 SMNVEV (reference sequence). The CDR3 length is 14 residues. Here the CDR3 DNA reads TGTGCCAGCAGTTTCCGGGACAGAGCCTACGAGCAGTACTTC. This sequence encodes CASSFRDRAYEQYF.

This clone was seen only a few times. The V and J genes are TRBV7-3 and TRBJ2-2, with 7 bases identical to TRBD2. V dropped 4 bases and J dropped 6; count of bases not matched to a gene: 5. The CDR3 totals 14 residues. CDR1 is SGHTA and CDR2 is FQGTGA in the germline V gene. In DNA, the CDR3 is TGTGCCAGCAGCTCCTCGGGGGGTGCCGGGGAGCTGTTTTTT. This sequence encodes CASSSSGGAGELFF.

The rearrangement uses TRBV5-1 and TRBJ1-4; 9 bases fit TRBD1. Germline CDR1 is SGHRS and CDR2 is YFSETQ. This CDR3 has 14 residues. V was pared by 4 bases and J by 6 bases, with 4 bases of the junction left unmatched. The CDR3, as DNA: TGCGCCAGCAGCACTGGGACAGGGTATGAAAAACTGTTTTTT. Its protein is CASSTGTGYEKLFF.

The chain links TRBV6-5 to TRBJ1-2, with 7 nucleotides matching TRBD1. The CDR3 has 14 amino acids. Germline V gives CDR1 MNHEY, CDR2 SVGAGI. The junction had 9 bases not matched to a gene; V was cut back by 6 bases and J by 5 bases. The DNA for the CDR3 is TGTGCCAGCAGACTAACAGGGGTTCTTTATGGCTACACCTTC. This gives the protein CASRLTGVLYGYTF.

The chain has TRBV4-1 and TRBJ2-5, with 11 bases fitting TRBD2. The CDR3 is 18 residues long. V dropped 5 bases and J dropped 1; count of bases not matched to a gene: 12. CDR1 is MGHRA, CDR2 YSYEKL, per germline. CDR3 nucleotide sequence: TGCGCCAGCAGCAAAGGAGGTCTAGCGGGAGGTCTCCAAGAGACCCAGTACTTC. It is translated as CASSKGGLAGGLQETQYF.

This clone was seen only once. CDR3 loop: CASRKVRGYTF. CDR3 nucleotides: TGTGCCAGCAGGAAAGTGAGGGGCTACACCTTC. The chain joins TRBV28 to TRBJ1-2; D unresolved. Germline values: CDR1 MDHEN, CDR2 SYDVKM. V gave up 6 bases and J gave up 8 bases, with 10 bases separating them. CDR3 length: 11 residues.

There are a few counts of this clone. V and J are TRBV18 and TRBJ1-1, with no clear D. Trimming cost V 1 base and J 11 bases, with 8 bases left between them. The CDR3 consists of 11 residues. Germline CDR1 and CDR2: KGHSH and LQKENI. CDR3 residues: CASSPLPGAFF. The CDR3 DNA sequence: TGTGCCAGCTCACCACTGCCGGGGGCTTTCTTT. Complete variable domain (other parts from reference TRBV18 and TRBJ1-1): NAGVMQNPRHLVRRRGQEARLRCSPMKGHSHVYWYRQLPEEGLKFMVYLQKENIIDESGMPKERFSAEFPKEGPSILRIQQVVRGDSAAYFCASSPLPGAFFGQGTRLTVV.

This chain links TRBV28 with TRBJ2-4; D unresolved. This CDR3 has 19 residues. Germline lookup yields CDR1 MDHEN and CDR2 SYDVKM. The V and J ends lost 3 bases and 0 bases respectively, with 21 bases between them. This CDR3 is CASSLPQVGRKLAKNIQYF. Written as DNA, the CDR3 is TGTGCCAGCAGTTTGCCCCAGGTGGGCCGAAAGCTAGCCAAAAACATTCAGTACTTC.

This chain links TRBV27 with TRBJ1-1; D perhaps matches TRBD1 (6 bases). This CDR3 contains 14 residues. The germline gives CDR1 MNHEY, CDR2 SMNVEV (reference sequence). V lost 5 bases and J lost 0, with 10 bases in between. DNA for the CDR3: TGTGCCAGCAGTCAGGACAGAATGAACACTGAAGCTTTCTTT. It codes for CASSQDRMNTEAFF.

The chain links TRBV11-2 to TRBJ2-7, with TRBD1 matching over 10 bases. CDR1 is SGHAT, CDR2 FQNNGV, per germline. This CDR3 comprises 15 residues. J gave up 3 bases and V 5 bases, and 7 bases lay outside the gene matches. CDR3 coding DNA: TGTGCCAGCAGCCGGACAGGGGGGCTTTACTACGAGCAGTACTTC. Its protein is CASSRTGGLYYEQYF.

This clone was observed once. The J gene is TRBJ2-5, the V gene TRBV7-8; tentatively, D is TRBD1 (5 bases). CDR1 is SGHVS, CDR2 FQNEAQ, per germline. The V end lost 2 bases, the J end lost 5 bases, and 6 bases lay between the germline ends. The CDR3 has 12 amino acids. CDR3 residues: CASSLRGETQYF. CDR3 DNA sequence: TGTGCCAGCAGCTTAAGGGGCGAGACCCAGTACTTC. Full variable domain (outside the CDR3, taken from reference TRBV7-8 and TRBJ2-5): GAGVSQSPRYKVAKRGQDVALRCDPISGHVSLFWYQQALGQGPEFLTYFQNEAQLDKSGLPSDRFFAERPEGSVSTLKIQRTQQEDSAVYLCASSLRGETQYFGPGTRLLVL.

This clone was observed a few times. The chain is built from TRBV2 and TRBJ1-4; no reliable D call. There are 13 residues in the CDR3. The V end lost 5 bases, the J end lost 10 bases, and 14 bases lay between the germline ends. Germline V lookup: CDR1 SNHLY, CDR2 FYNNEI. The CDR3 nucleotides are TGTGCCAGCAGTCGTGGAGCGTTAGCAAAACTGTTTTTT. Encoded protein: CASSRGALAKLFF.

The chain joins TRBV6-6 to TRBJ1-4, with a tentative D call TRBD1 (5 bases). The CDR3 has 13 residues. Deletions cut 7 bases from V and 8 bases from J, with 14 bases between. Germline CDR1 MNHNY, CDR2 SVGAGI (reference sequence). The CDR3 spells CASTYPGEEKLFF. In DNA, the CDR3 is TGTGCCAGCACTTATCCGGGGGAGGAAAAACTGTTTTTT.